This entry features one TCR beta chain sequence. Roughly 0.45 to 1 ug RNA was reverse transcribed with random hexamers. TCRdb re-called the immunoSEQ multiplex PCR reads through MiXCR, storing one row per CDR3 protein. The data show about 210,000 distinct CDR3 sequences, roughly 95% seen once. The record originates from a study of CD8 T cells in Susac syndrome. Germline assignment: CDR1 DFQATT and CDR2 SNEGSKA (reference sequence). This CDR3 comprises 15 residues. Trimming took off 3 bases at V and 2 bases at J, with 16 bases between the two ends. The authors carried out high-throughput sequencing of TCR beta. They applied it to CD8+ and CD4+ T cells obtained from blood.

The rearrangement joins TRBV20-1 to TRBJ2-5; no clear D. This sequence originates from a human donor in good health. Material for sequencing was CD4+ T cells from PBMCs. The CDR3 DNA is TGCAGTGCTAGGCCTTTGGCGGATACTCAAGAGACCCAGTACTTC. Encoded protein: CSARPLADTQETQYF.